This is a list of T cell receptor beta chains from one sample in a study of T cell clonotyping in hematopoietic cell transplantation. Generated by immunoSEQ multiplex PCR, the TCRdb table keeps only in-frame clones and is missing some. The table has around 16,000 clones, over 50% seen once. The sequences come from PBMCs, collected 30 days after allogeneic stem cell transplant. The receptors were sampled from a male patient aged 50 or older who had an allogeneic stem cell transplant from an unrelated donor, so T cells may come from the graft donor. Some clones in this sample may be carry-over from other donors' samples. Each CDR3 is given with its conserved first and last residue. D genes are given only for firm matches. For some rows the clone size is stated as once, few or many, or as a class when expanded; others skip it.

v_call: TRBV30; clone_size: once; d_call: TRBD1; j_call: TRBJ1-4; cdr3_nt: TGTGCCTGGACCCGACAGGGTATGAATGAAAAACTGTTTTTT; cdr3_aa: CAWTRQGMNEKLFF
v_call: TRBV5-1; clone_size: NA; d_call: TRBD1; j_call: TRBJ1-1; cdr3_nt: TGCGCCAGCAGGGACAGGGGAAGAACTGAAGCTTTCTTT; cdr3_aa: CASRDRGRTEAFF
v_call: TRBV7-8; clone_size: once; d_call: NA; j_call: TRBJ1-5; cdr3_nt: TGTGCCAGCAGCTCCTTCTCCGATCAGCCCCAGCATTTT; cdr3_aa: CASSSFSDQPQHF
v_call: TRBV14; clone_size: few; d_call: NA; j_call: TRBJ2-7; cdr3_nt: TGTGCCAGCAGCCAAATAAGCGGTTATGACGAGCAGTACTTC; cdr3_aa: CASSQISGYDEQYF
v_call: TRBV7-9; clone_size: NA; d_call: TRBD1; j_call: TRBJ2-7; cdr3_nt: TGTGCCAGCAGCTTAGCCGGACAGGACGAGCAGTACTTC; cdr3_aa: CASSLAGQDEQYF
v_call: TRBV25-1; clone_size: NA; d_call: NA; j_call: TRBJ1-1; cdr3_nt: TGTGCCAGCAGGTCCCGCATGAACACTGAAGCTTTCTTT; cdr3_aa: CASRSRMNTEAFF
v_call: TRBV7-2; clone_size: NA; d_call: NA; j_call: TRBJ1-1; cdr3_nt: TGTGCCAGCAGCTCAAGGTACGGGGCGAACACTGAAGCTTTCTTT; cdr3_aa: CASSSRYGANTEAFF
v_call: TRBV6-6; clone_size: few; d_call: NA; j_call: TRBJ1-6; cdr3_nt: TGTGCCAGCAGTTACGAGGGAAATAATTCACCCCTCCACTTT; cdr3_aa: CASSYEGNNSPLHF
v_call: TRBV6-1; clone_size: NA; d_call: NA; j_call: TRBJ1-5; cdr3_nt: TGTGCCAGTCCCTCCATTGATAGCAATCAGCCCCAGCATTTT; cdr3_aa: CASPSIDSNQPQHF
v_call: TRBV28; clone_size: NA; d_call: NA; j_call: TRBJ1-5; cdr3_nt: TGTGCCAGCAGTTCCGGGCTCCTACGAGCGCATTTT; cdr3_aa: CASSSGLLRAHF
v_call: TRBV2; clone_size: NA; d_call: NA; j_call: TRBJ1-5; cdr3_nt: TGTGCCATCGCGACCCTTAGCAATCAGCCCCAGCATTTT; cdr3_aa: CAIATLSNQPQHF
v_call: TRBV4-3; clone_size: NA; d_call: NA; j_call: TRBJ2-5; cdr3_nt: TGCGCCAGCAGCCAGATTAATAAAGAGACCCAGTACTTC; cdr3_aa: CASSQINKETQYF
v_call: TRBV30; clone_size: once; d_call: NA; j_call: TRBJ1-1; cdr3_nt: TGTGCCTGGGGCACCGGGACGCTACTTGCCACTGAAGCTTTCTTT; cdr3_aa: CAWGTGTLLATEAFF
v_call: TRBV30; clone_size: NA; d_call: NA; j_call: TRBJ2-1; cdr3_nt: TGTGCCTGGGGTGACCTGAGCTCCTACAATGAGCAGTTCTTC; cdr3_aa: CAWGDLSSYNEQFF